This T cell receptor beta chain was sequenced during a study of blood T cell repertoires in COVID-19 (dated by TCRdb to 2020 to 2021). About the full investigation: The collaborator samples originated in the United States, Italy and Spain and spanned the acute and convalescent phases of COVID-19. The prospective study material was composed of cDNA or gDNA derived from T cells, B-cell-depleted T cells, or PBMCs. Subjects who had been exposed to COVID-19, were actively infected with it, or had recovered from it provided the deeply sampled blood TCRbeta repertoires that made up the dataset. The repertoires were made available in a free public database intended to serve as a resource for research on the immune response to SARS-CoV-2. Samples were obtained from the ongoing ImmuneRACE study (first 160 participants) and from about 1,300 subjects provided by 6 global collaborators. A de-identified subject ID, COVID-19 status, age in years and sex were almost always included in the sample metadata. Where available, HLA class I and class II types were taken from metadata supplied by the sample provider and were not determined by assay-based typing. Paper-wide results and their limitations: The amount of clinical and demographic metadata varied by source and participant and was provided uncurated.

Concerning this clone itself: Its specific antigen is unknown. No base quality values were provided; no much bigger clone lies one nucleotide off.

One collaborating source in Seattle enrolled patients during active infection and followed them longitudinally through the course of disease. The collaborating institutions used their own protocols to collect whole blood in K2EDTA tubes. For TCRbeta analysis, collaborators shipped samples in one of three forms: frozen whole blood, isolated PBMCs, or DNA extracted from either of those sample types. The immunoSEQ Assay, a bias-controlled multiplex PCR, was used to amplify TCRbeta CDR3 regions from genomic DNA. The study's processing was this. The number of nucleated cells in each sample was estimated from the amplification of reference gene primers within the assay. Sequence reads were collapsed and filtered to measure the absolute abundance of every unique TCRbeta CDR3 rearrangement. For each sample, productive Simpson clonality was calculated as the square root of Simpson's diversity index across productive rearrangements. Held by TCRdb, this immuneACCESS table contains in-frame sequences only and omits some clones. Under half of the omission traces to an unresolved V gene where checked; the cause of the rest is unknown. V, J and clone size are those of that table, while D and trimming were read from the DNA. The sample yields approximately 78,000 clones; roughly nine tenths were counted once. The top ten hold about 2.5% of the sample.

This TCR was recovered from a man aged 45-65 years with COVID-19, enrolled during active disease. Material for sequencing was peripheral blood.

The CDR3: CASSYRQYYEQYF. The nucleotide sequence reads TGTGCCAGCAGTTACAGACAGTACTACGAGCAGTACTTC. The chain is made from TRBV6-5 and TRBJ2-7; a weak D assignment points to TRBD1 (5 bases agree). Taken from the germline V gene, the CDR1 and CDR2 loops are MNHEY and SVGAGI. V is shortened by 2 bases, J by 3 bases, and the region joining them spans 8 bases. The CDR3 covers 13 residues, taking in both the cysteine and the phenylalanine. Of all the DNA, just the CDR3 is kept, 39 bases in frame from base 1.